This TCR beta chain was retrieved from a study of response to subunit inactivated influenza vaccine. Notes on the study in general: Authors proposed each seasonal influenza vaccination draws in few new T cells.

Only a few counts were recorded for this clonotype. The antigen is not known. Each CDR3 protein gets one entry after TCRdb re-called the RT-PCR reads with MiXCR. The sample includes about 780,000 distinct CDR3 sequences, around 18% of them seen just once. The trim removed 6 bases at V and 12 bases at J, leaving 15 bases unmatched. The CDR3 sequence is 14 residues long. CDR1 and CDR2 (germline): MNHEY, SVGEGT. Sequencing used PBMCs from blood, obtained more than 4 days after vaccination. V and J are TRBV6-2 or TRBV6-3 and TRBJ2-7, with 9 positions matching TRBD2. This sequence originates from a man in his fifties or sixties who received an inactivated influenza vaccine. CDR3: CASSLNLGGRAVYF. As DNA, the CDR3 is TGTGCCAGCAGCTTGAATCTGGGCGGGAGGGCGGTGTACTTC.